This T cell receptor beta chain emerged from a study of blood T cell repertoires in COVID-19. Across the whole study: Collection of acute and convalescent COVID-19 samples took place in the United States, Italy and Spain. Sample material is recorded as cDNA or gDNA derived from T cells, B-cell-depleted T cells, or PBMCs.

Original processing methods: Amplification from reference gene primers served as the basis for estimated nucleated cell counts. Here immunoSEQ multiplex PCR was the method, and the copy in TCRdb shows in-frame clones only, minus some. From that table come the V and J calls and clone size; the DNA was used to work out D and trimming. The sample carries roughly 140,000 clones, 70% to 85% recorded once. Per germline, CDR1 SQVTM and CDR2 ANQGSEA. The length of the CDR3 is 16 residues. J lost 8 bases, V lost 0 bases, and 10 bases had no gene match. V is TRBV29-1 and J is TRBJ2-1; 10 nucleotides match TRBD2. The sequence was obtained from a man in his sixties with active or convalescent COVID-19. The specimen sequenced was peripheral blood. For the CDR3, the DNA is TGCAGCGTTGAAGATTTCCTAGCGGGAGTTGACTATGAGCAGTTCTTC. Encoded protein: CSVEDFLAGVDYEQFF.